This T cell receptor (beta chain) was recorded in a study of T cell responses to AZD1222 COVID-19 vaccine. Measured with immunoSEQ multiplex PCR; TCRdb has only the in-frame clones, and not every one. This sample has about 120,000 clones; 70% to 90% occur once, and the top ten carry about 4%. For this clone: Its antigen remains unidentified.

Points from the study as a whole: Most donors were white British, females outnumbered males, and clonal diversity was possibly underestimated. Just a handful of people given AZD1222 tested seropositive at baseline.

Germline V CDR1 and CDR2: MDHEN, SYDVKM. CDR3 length: 14 amino acids. The V gene end was trimmed by 5 bases and the J gene end by 6 bases; junction bases not matched to a gene: 4. V and J are TRBV28 and TRBJ1-6; the match to TRBD1 covers 7 bases. The receptor's source is an adult in good health. This material consisted of peripheral blood, taken on day 0 of MenACWY control vaccination. CDR3 loop: CASSEGQFNSPLHF. The CDR3 DNA sequence: TGTGCCAGCAGTGAGGGACAGTTTAATTCACCCCTCCACTTT.